The rows below give T cell receptor beta chains drawn from one sample of a study of blood T cell repertoires in COVID-19. TCRdb's table, derived via immunoSEQ multiplex PCR, lists solely in-frame clones and lacks some. This table has around 98,000 clones, about 80% appearing once. The sample was peripheral blood. All receptors derive from a man aged 70-80 years with active or convalescent COVID-19. CDR3s include the opening cysteine and the closing phenylalanine or tryptophan. D genes are given only for firm matches. Only part of the rows carry a size: once, few, many, or a class if the clone is expanded.

CDR3aa,CDR3nt,v_gene,abundance,j_gene,d_gene,len
CASSEGRGAHTGELFF,TGCGCCAGCAGTGAGGGACGGGGGGCTCACACCGGGGAGCTGTTTTTT,TRBV10-2,-,TRBJ2-2,-,16
CAWSRGPSSYNEQFF,TGTGCCTGGAGTAGGGGGCCGAGCTCCTACAATGAGCAGTTCTTC,TRBV30,-,TRBJ2-1,TRBD1,15
CASRGGTRNEQFF,TGTGCCAGCAGAGGCGGAACGCGAAATGAGCAGTTCTTC,TRBV6-4,-,TRBJ2-1,-,13
CAISVGPPGDSPLHF,TGTGCCATCAGTGTGGGCCCGCCAGGGGATTCACCCCTCCACTTT,TRBV10-3,-,TRBJ1-6,-,15
CASSMDRVGNQPQHF,TGTGCCAGTAGTATGGACAGGGTAGGCAATCAGCCCCAGCATTTT,TRBV19,-,TRBJ1-5,TRBD1,15
CASSLRQVTDTQYF,TGTGCCAGCAGCTTGCGACAGGTCACAGATACGCAGTATTTT,TRBV7-8,-,TRBJ2-3,-,14
CASRPDIRNQPQHF,TGTGCCAGCAGGCCGGACATCCGCAATCAGCCCCAGCATTTT,TRBV6-5,-,TRBJ1-5,-,14
CASSQVTGRYEQYF,TGTGCCAGCAGCCAGGTAACAGGACGCTACGAGCAGTACTTC,TRBV14,-,TRBJ2-7,-,14
CAISESGTQGFYGYTF,TGTGCCATCAGTGAGTCAGGGACACAGGGTTTCTATGGCTACACCTTC,TRBV10-3,-,TRBJ1-2,-,16
CASSLAGTGAATTQYF,TGTGCCAGCAGTTTAGCCGGGACAGGGGCCGCTACCACGCAGTATTTT,TRBV6-5,-,TRBJ2-3,TRBD1,16
CATSDLFGELFF,TGTGCCACCAGTGACCTCTTCGGGGAGCTGTTTTTT,TRBV24-1,-,TRBJ2-2,-,12
CASRRTVNQPQHF,TGTGCCAGCAGAAGGACAGTTAATCAGCCCCAGCATTTT,TRBV12-3/TRBV12-4,-,TRBJ1-5,-,13
CASSMDRAMNTEAFF,TGTGCCAGCAGCATGGACAGGGCCATGAACACTGAAGCTTTCTTT,TRBV11-2,-,TRBJ1-1,TRBD1,15
CASTGGGRNEQFF,TGTGCCAGCACCGGAGGAGGCCGGAATGAGCAGTTCTTC,TRBV11-3,once,TRBJ2-1,-,13
CASKAGTSTDTQYF,TGTGCCAGCAAGGCGGGGACTAGCACAGATACGCAGTATTTT,TRBV14,-,TRBJ2-3,-,14
CASSILTGVTDTQYF,TGTGCCAGTAGTATATTAACAGGGGTCACAGATACGCAGTATTTT,TRBV19,-,TRBJ2-3,TRBD1,15
CASSRQGAYTGELFF,TGTGCCAGTAGTCGACAGGGGGCGTACACCGGGGAGCTGTTTTTT,TRBV19,-,TRBJ2-2,TRBD1,15
CASSPGGANTEAFF,TGTGCCAGCAGCCCAGGGGGCGCGAACACTGAAGCTTTCTTT,TRBV6-6,-,TRBJ1-1,TRBD1,14
CASSQGTYEQYF,TGTGCCAGTAGTCAGGGAACCTACGAGCAGTACTTC,TRBV19,-,TRBJ2-7,-,12
CASSQGQGIYNEQFF,TGCGCCAGCAGCCAAGGACAGGGGATCTACAATGAGCAGTTCTTC,TRBV4-1,-,TRBJ2-1,TRBD1,15
CASSQEMTGEAEAFF,TGCGCCAGCAGCCAAGAGATGACAGGGGAGGCTGAAGCTTTCTTT,TRBV4-1,-,TRBJ1-1,TRBD1,15
CASSGSLDRYSYNEQFF,TGTGCCAGCAGTGGTTCGCTCGACAGGTACTCCTACAATGAGCAGTTCTTC,TRBV25-1,-,TRBJ2-1,-,17
CASSYRTGAYGYTF,TGTGCCAGCAGTTACCGGACAGGGGCCTATGGCTACACCTTC,TRBV6-5,-,TRBJ1-2,TRBD1,14
CASSPQGTYGYTF,TGTGCCAGCTCACCCCAGGGAACGTATGGCTACACCTTC,TRBV18,-,TRBJ1-2,-,13
CASGLAAAGGINTQYF,TGTGCTAGTGGTCTCGCTGCAGCGGGGGGGATAAATACGCAGTATTTT,TRBV12-5,-,TRBJ2-3,TRBD2,16
CASSPQGASLGNTGELFF,TGCGCCAGCAGCCCACAGGGGGCGAGTTTAGGGAACACCGGGGAGCTGTTTTTT,TRBV5-1,-,TRBJ2-2,TRBD1,18
CASKRGRGPYEQYF,TGTGCCAGCAAACGGGGGCGGGGGCCCTACGAGCAGTACTTC,TRBV7-9,-,TRBJ2-7,-,14
CAISSRDRGLNGGYTF,TGTGCCATCAGTTCACGGGACAGGGGGTTAAATGGAGGCTACACCTTC,TRBV10-3,-,TRBJ1-2,TRBD1,16
CASSGTRPGQGREGYTF,TGTGCCAGCAGCGGAACGAGACCGGGACAGGGTAGAGAGGGCTACACCTTC,TRBV6-4,-,TRBJ1-2,TRBD1,17
CASSQGGFGETQYF,TGTGCTAGCAGTCAAGGGGGATTCGGGGAGACCCAGTACTTC,TRBV7-7,-,TRBJ2-5,-,14
CASSLAGGYYEQFF,TGCGCCAGCAGCTTGGCGGGGGGCTATTATGAGCAGTTCTTC,TRBV5-1,-,TRBJ2-1,-,14
CASSLGQGAQNYGYTF,TGCGCCAGCAGCTTGGGGCAGGGGGCGCAGAACTATGGCTACACCTTC,TRBV5-1,-,TRBJ1-2,TRBD1,16
CSASGLAGVTDTQYF,TGCAGTGCTAGTGGCCTAGCGGGGGTCACAGATACGCAGTATTTT,TRBV20-1,-,TRBJ2-3,TRBD2,15